The 18 T cell receptor beta chains listed next were all sequenced from one sample in a study of vaccination and CD4 T cells after COVID-19. As for treatment: roughly 10-day PBMC culture with coronavirus spike peptide pools or control peptides (ViraFEST assay). Their antigens are not known. Scientists ran DNA taken from cultured CD4+ T cells through the Oncomine TCR Beta short-read assay for sequencing. TCRdb reprocessed the PCR reads with MiXCR, giving one entry per CDR3 protein. The table records under 9,000 distinct CDR3 sequences, roughly three fifths of them present only once. The material was cultured CD4+ T cells from blood, obtained after SARS-CoV-2 vaccination. The receptors shown here come from a human donor with COVID-19.

There are a few counts of this clonotype. This chain links TRBV28 with TRBJ2-1; TRBD1 is a possible D gene (6 bases). The V and J ends lost 10 bases and 0 bases respectively, with 16 bases between them. The CDR3 contains 15 residues. Per the germline V gene, CDR1 is MDHEN and CDR2 is SYDVKM. The CDR3 is CAIGATGSSYNEQFF. CDR3 bases: TGTGCCATCGGGGCTACAGGGAGCTCCTACAATGAGCAGTTCTTC.

This clonotype has only one observation. The chain combines TRBV11-2 with TRBJ2-5, with a weak D call TRBD1 (7 bases). Germline loops: CDR1 SGHAT, CDR2 FQNNGV. The CDR3 spans 14 residues. V lost 3 bases, J lost 5 bases, and 13 bases lay in between. The CDR3 is CASSLGRGAETQYF. The CDR3, as DNA: TGTGCCAGCAGCTTGGGCAGGGGGGCGGAGACCCAGTACTTC.

The CDR3 here is CASSVGPRGGNQPQHF. CDR3 nucleotide sequence: TGTGCCAGCAGTGTTGGGCCCCGGGGGGGCAATCAGCCCCAGCATTTT. This sequence joins TRBV6-1 and TRBJ1-5; TRBD1 might be the D (5 bases). Germline V lookup: CDR1 MNHNS, CDR2 SASEGT. V lost 4 bases to trimming and J lost 2 bases, with 15 bases between them. The CDR3 extends over 16 amino acids.

This rearrangement joins TRBV20-1 to TRBJ2-3, with D tentatively TRBD2 (6 bases). The CDR3 runs to 15 residues. The V gene's germline CDR1 is DFQATT and CDR2 SNEGSKA (reference sequence). The V end lost 0 bases, the J end lost 5 bases, and 15 bases lay between the germline ends. The DNA of the CDR3 is TGCAGTGCTAGAGATCTGACCCGGGGGAGAGATACGCAGTATTTT. Translation gives CSARDLTRGRDTQYF.

This clonotype has more than one count but fewer than ten. The genes are TRBV6-5 and TRBJ1-2, with unresolved D. The V gene's germline CDR1 is MNHEY and CDR2 SVGAGI. CDR3 length equals 14 residues. V dropped 2 bases and J dropped 4 bases, with 11 bases sitting between them. CDR3 sequence reads: CASSYVDVVYGYTF. CDR3 DNA sequence: TGTGCCAGCAGTTACGTGGACGTCGTCTATGGCTACACCTTC.

This clonotype appeared a few times. J is TRBJ1-2 and V is TRBV20-1; D gene uncertain. In germline, CDR1 is DFQATT, CDR2 SNEGSKA (reference sequence). Trimming left V 4 bases short and J 1 base short, with 7 bases between. The CDR3 has 12 amino acids. The CDR3 loop is CSANNYNYGYTF. In nucleotides, the CDR3 is TGCAGTGCTAATAACTATAACTATGGCTACACCTTC.

The V and J genes are TRBV20-1 and TRBJ2-7, with D perhaps being TRBD1 or TRBD2 (6 bases each). The germline CDR1 and CDR2 sequences are DFQATT and SNEGSKA (reference sequence). The CDR3 contains 12 residues. The ends were cut back, 6 bases at V and 4 bases at J, with 13 bases in the middle. CDR3 DNA: TGCAGTGCCGGAGGGACAACTTACGAGCAGTACTTC. Amino acid sequence: CSAGGTTYEQYF.

The J gene is TRBJ2-5, the V gene TRBV25-1; D not resolved. This CDR3 contains 16 residues. V was pared by 5 bases and J by 1 base, with 17 bases between. Germline assignment: CDR1 MGHDK and CDR2 SYGVNS. The CDR3 DNA reads as TGTGCCAGCAGTCCGCAAGAAGGGCACCTCCAAGAGACCCAGTACTTC. Amino acids: CASSPQEGHLQETQYF.

V is TRBV19 and J is TRBJ2-2; 8 positions match TRBD1. Germline lookup yields CDR1 LNHDA and CDR2 SQIVND (reference sequence). J was trimmed by 7 bases and V by 5 bases; bases with no gene match: 9. This CDR3 region has 15 residues. CDR3 sequence (DNA): TGTGCCAGTAGTCCCCGGACAGGGAATAACGGGGAGCTGTTTTTT. It codes for CASSPRTGNNGELFF.

This clonotype was seen just once. The V gene is TRBV6-5, the J gene TRBJ2-6; D possibly corresponds to TRBD1 (6 bases). V shed 3 bases and J shed 1 base, with 13 bases lying between them. Germline V gene sequence: CDR1 MNHEY, CDR2 SVGAGI. This CDR3 is 17 amino acids long. The CDR3 DNA sequence: TGTGCCAGCAGTTATAGCCTCACAGGGTCTGGGGCCAACGTCCTGACTTTC. This sequence encodes CASSYSLTGSGANVLTF.

This chain links TRBV5-4 with TRBJ1-2; D is uncertain. This CDR3 region has 12 residues. Deletions cut 4 bases from V and 2 bases from J, with 6 bases between. In germline, CDR1 is SGHNT, CDR2 YYREEE (reference sequence). CDR3 nucleotides: TGTGCCAGCAGCCCAGACAACTATGGCTACACCTTC. As protein: CASSPDNYGYTF.

This chain links TRBV24-1 with TRBJ2-7; TRBD2 matches 9 bases. Germline lookup yields CDR1 KGHDR and CDR2 SFDVKD. J lost 5 bases, V lost 12 bases, and 10 bases had no gene match. The CDR3 contains 13 residues. The CDR3 DNA is TGTGCCTCCTATAGCGGGGGTATGAACGAGCAGTACTTC. It yields the protein CASYSGGMNEQYF.

CDR3 sequence: CSAKRLAGGLWETQYF. CDR3 nucleotides: TGCAGTGCTAAACGACTAGCGGGGGGGCTCTGGGAGACCCAGTACTTC. This chain links TRBV20-1 with TRBJ2-5, with TRBD2 identical over 14 bases. Per germline, CDR1 DFQATT and CDR2 SNEGSKA (reference sequence). The ends lost 4 bases at V and 5 bases at J; junction bases unmatched: 9. CDR3 size: 16 residues.

Only a few counts were recorded for this clonotype. The rearrangement joins TRBV6-1 to TRBJ1-1; D uncertain. CDR3 length equals 14 residues. Germline CDR1 and CDR2: MNHNS and SASEGT. The V gene lost 4 bases and the J gene lost 1 base, with 10 bases spanning the gap. As DNA, the CDR3 is TGTGCCAGCAGTGGGGAATTCGGGAACACTGAAGCTTTCTTT. Amino acid sequence: CASSGEFGNTEAFF.

This chain links TRBV28 with TRBJ1-1, with TRBD1 as a possible D gene (5 bases). This CDR3 comprises 14 residues. The germline gives CDR1 MDHEN, CDR2 SYDVKM. Trimming cost V 2 bases and J 0 bases, with 7 bases left between them. The CDR3 DNA follows: TGTGCCAGCAGTTTAGCGGACATGAACACTGAAGCTTTCTTT. It encodes CASSLADMNTEAFF.

The chain has TRBV7-2 and TRBJ2-5, with 8 bases lining up with TRBD2. The CDR3 spans 15 residues. In germline, CDR1 is SGHTA, CDR2 FQGNSA. V lost 5 bases and J lost 5; bases outside the gene matches: 10. The CDR3 nucleotides are TGTGCCAGCAGCGTAGGAGCGGGGGCAGGGGAGACCCAGTACTTC. Translated: CASSVGAGAGETQYF. The whole variable domain, remainder taken from reference TRBV7-2 and TRBJ2-5, is GAGVSQSPSNKVTEKGKDVELRCDPISGHTALYWYRQSLGQGLEFLIYFQGNSAPDKSGLPSDRFSAERTGGSVSTLTIQRTQQEDSAVYLCASSVGAGAGETQYFGPGTRLLVL.

This chain connects TRBV20-1 to TRBJ1-5; D uncertain. There are 18 residues in the CDR3. Trimming took off 1 base at V and 1 base at J, with 20 bases between the two ends. CDR1 DFQATT and CDR2 SNEGSKA come from the germline V gene (reference sequence). CDR3 loop: CSARGGGSGKLSNQPQHF. CDR3 DNA: TGCAGTGCTAGAGGCGGTGGGTCGGGGAAGCTGAGCAATCAGCCCCAGCATTTT.

The chain carries TRBV15 and TRBJ1-3; no clear D gene. V shed 0 bases and J shed 2 bases, with 8 bases lying between them. Germline loops: CDR1 LNHNV, CDR2 YYDKDF (reference sequence). CDR3 length: 15 residues. The CDR3 DNA is TGTGCCACCAGCAGAGACGGCGGTACTGGAAACACCATATATTTT. It codes for CATSRDGGTGNTIYF.